The source of this TCR beta chain is a study of shared clonotypes between healthy human individuals. Profiling relied on immunoSEQ multiplex PCR, and the TCRdb table lists in-frame clones only, not all of them. The data contain under 1,100,000 clones, about 75% of them singletons. This clone was seen once. Trimming removed 1 base at V and 0 bases at J, with 13 bases between. CDR3 length equals 17 residues. CDR1 is SGHVS and CDR2 is FQNEAQ in the germline V gene. Sequencing was done on a sample of memory CD4+ T cells sorted from blood. As to subset: CD45RA-negative fraction. The chain has TRBV7-8 and TRBJ1-5, with D uncertain. The TCR sequence derives from a man between 18 and 35 years old in good health. The CDR3 nucleotides read TGTGCCAGCAGCTTAGTTCGGACCGCTTATAGCAATCAGCCCCAGCATTTT. Encoded protein: CASSLVRTAYSNQPQHF.